These T cell receptor beta chains were read from a single sample in a study of blood T cell repertoires in COVID-19. Clones were read by immunoSEQ multiplex PCR, and TCRdb kept only the in-frame ones, dropping some. The top ten clones hold about 2% of a sample with 250,000 or so clones, approximately 84% of them seen once. Source material: peripheral blood. These receptors originate from an elderly woman with acute or convalescent COVID-19. CDR3s include the opening cysteine and the closing phenylalanine or tryptophan. A D gene is named only where the DNA matches it firmly. Clone size is given for some rows only: seen once, a few or many times, or a class if the clone is expanded.

cdr3_nt,cdr3_aa,d_call,v_call,j_call,clone_size
TGTGCCAGCAGCACGGCGGGGCCTGAAGCTTTCTTT,CASSTAGPEAFF,.,TRBV5-6,TRBJ1-1,.
TGTGCCAGCTCAGTATCGGCAGATACGCAGTATTTT,CASSVSADTQYF,.,TRBV18,TRBJ2-3,.
TGTGCCAGTAGTATGGAAGGCGGTAGCAATCAGCCCCAGCATTTT,CASSMEGGSNQPQHF,.,TRBV19,TRBJ1-5,once
TGTGCCAGATACCCGAAAGGACCGGGACAGGGGCTATATGGCTACACCTTC,CARYPKGPGQGLYGYTF,TRBD1,TRBV30,TRBJ1-2,.
TGTGCCAGCAGCCAATATCACAGAACCTACGAGCAGTACTTC,CASSQYHRTYEQYF,.,TRBV14,TRBJ2-7,.
TGTGCCACACATCAAAACTACGAGCAGTACTTC,CATHQNYEQYF,.,TRBV28,TRBJ2-7,.
TGTGCCAGCAGTTGGGGACAGGATCAGCCCCAGCATTTT,CASSWGQDQPQHF,TRBD1,TRBV2,TRBJ1-5,.
TGTGCCAGCAGTGGACAGGGAACCCATACTGCCCAGCATTTT,CASSGQGTHTAQHF,TRBD1,TRBV27,TRBJ1-5,.
TGTGCCATCAGTGAGTCCGGGACTCAATTGAGGGTATATGGCTACACCTTC,CAISESGTQLRVYGYTF,.,TRBV10-3,TRBJ1-2,.
TGTGCCAGCAGCCACAGAGGAGGGGAGGCGGGTGAGCAGTACTTC,CASSHRGGEAGEQYF,.,TRBV14,TRBJ2-7,.
TGTGCCAGCAGATCCGGGACAGGGGGGTGGCTGGGGTTCTTT,CASRSGTGGWLGFF,TRBD1,TRBV28,TRBJ1-1,.
TGTGCCAGCAGCTTGGGGACAGGGTCCTACGAGCAGTACTTC,CASSLGTGSYEQYF,TRBD1,TRBV11-3,TRBJ2-7,.
TGTGCCAGCAGCTTAGGGCAGGGGAACACTGAAGCTTTCTTT,CASSLGQGNTEAFF,.,TRBV13,TRBJ1-1,.
TGTGCCAGCAGTTTACACCACCCAGGGGGCTCCTACAGTTATAATTCACCCCTCCACTTT,CASSLHHPGGSYSYNSPLHF,TRBD1,TRBV27,TRBJ1-6,.
TGTGCCAGCAGCCAAGGACAGATCCTTTACACCTTC,CASSQGQILYTF,.,TRBV3-1/TRBV3-2,TRBJ1-2,once
TGTGCCAGCAGCTTAGGTAGTTACAGGTCCTCTGGAAACACCATATATTTT,CASSLGSYRSSGNTIYF,.,TRBV7-2,TRBJ1-3,.
TGCGCCAGCAGCCAAGATGAGGGGACTGGATACACAGATACGCAGTATTTT,CASSQDEGTGYTDTQYF,.,TRBV4-1,TRBJ2-3,once
TGTGCCAGCAGACGTTCAGGGGGGAACTATGGCTACACCTTC,CASRRSGGNYGYTF,TRBD1,TRBV28,TRBJ1-2,few
TGTGCCAGTAGTATAGCAGGGGTTGGCGGTGGCTACACCTTC,CASSIAGVGGGYTF,.,TRBV19,TRBJ1-2,.
TGTGCCAGCTCACCACTGGTAGGGGCGGTCGACGAGCAGTACTTC,CASSPLVGAVDEQYF,.,TRBV18,TRBJ2-7,.
TGTGCCAGCAGTGAAGCACAGGGCAATCAGCCCCAGCATTTT,CASSEAQGNQPQHF,.,TRBV2,TRBJ1-5,.
TGCAGTGCTAGTTCCAGTCTGGGACTAGCGGGAGGGCCAAATGAGCAGTTCTTC,CSASSSLGLAGGPNEQFF,TRBD2,TRBV20-1,TRBJ2-1,.
TGTGCCAGTAGTATTTCTACCGTCTCTGGAAACACCATATATTTT,CASSISTVSGNTIYF,.,TRBV19,TRBJ1-3,.
TGTGCCAGCAGCTTACGATTCAGGGATGTTTACAATGAGCAGTTCTTC,CASSLRFRDVYNEQFF,.,TRBV11-2,TRBJ2-1,.
TGTGCCAGCAGCTGGGACATATTAGCTTCCTACGAGCAGTACTTC,CASSWDILASYEQYF,.,TRBV5-5,TRBJ2-7,.
TGTGCCAGCAGCTTAGGACAGAAGAACACTGAAGCTTTCTTT,CASSLGQKNTEAFF,.,TRBV13,TRBJ1-1,.
TGTGCCAGCTCACCAGGAGCGGGGGGGCCCTACAATGAGCAGTTCTTC,CASSPGAGGPYNEQFF,TRBD2,TRBV18,TRBJ2-1,.
TGTGCCAGCAGCTACCAACCGGGGTCCTCGAACACTGAAGCTTTCTTT,CASSYQPGSSNTEAFF,.,TRBV7-2,TRBJ1-1,.
TGTGCCAGCAGCCGGGGGGGGGCTGGCACAGATACGCAGTATTTT,CASSRGGAGTDTQYF,TRBD2,TRBV28,TRBJ2-3,.
TGTGCCAGCAGTTCGAGGACTAGCGGGAGGGTAGATACGCAGTATTTT,CASSSRTSGRVDTQYF,TRBD2,TRBV27,TRBJ2-3,.
TGTGCCAGCACCCCCCACCAGGCGATAACTGAAGCTTTCTTT,CASTPHQAITEAFF,.,TRBV6-5,TRBJ1-1,.
TGTGCCAGCAGTCCGGGGACACTGGGCACCGGGGAGCTGTTTTTT,CASSPGTLGTGELFF,.,TRBV6-4,TRBJ2-2,.
TGTGCCAGCAGCCTCCGTCCCCAAGAGACCCAGTACTTC,CASSLRPQETQYF,.,TRBV7-2,TRBJ2-5,.
TGTGCCAGCAGTTCGCCCGGGACTAGGAATGAGCAGTTCTTC,CASSSPGTRNEQFF,TRBD2,TRBV6-5,TRBJ2-1,.
TGTGCCAGCAGTGATCAGGGGTTGGATGGCTACACCTTC,CASSDQGLDGYTF,.,TRBV2,TRBJ1-2,.
TGTGCCAGCAGCACGTTAGCGGGATTTACGAGAAATGAGCAGTTCTTC,CASSTLAGFTRNEQFF,TRBD2,TRBV5-8,TRBJ2-1,.
TGTGCCAGCAGCCTACCGGGACAGGGTTACGAGCAGTACTTC,CASSLPGQGYEQYF,TRBD1,TRBV28,TRBJ2-7,.
TGTGCCAGCAGTTCGGGGAGGGTGTCCCCACAGAGCTCCTACAATGAGCAGTTCTTC,CASSSGRVSPQSSYNEQFF,TRBD2,TRBV6-2/TRBV6-3,TRBJ2-1,once
TGTGCCAGCAGTCGCGAGAACAGCAACACTGAAGCTTTCTTT,CASSRENSNTEAFF,.,TRBV2,TRBJ1-1,.
TGCGCCAGCAGCCAAGATAAAGGACAGGTATTTGCTGCGGCTAATGAAAAACTGTTTTTT,CASSQDKGQVFAAANEKLFF,TRBD1,TRBV4-1,TRBJ1-4,.
TGCAGTGCTAGTGAGCGGATCACAGATACGCAGTATTTT,CSASERITDTQYF,.,TRBV20-1,TRBJ2-3,.
TGTGCCAGCTCCAAACCGGGGGGGACTAGAGAGACCCAGTACTTC,CASSKPGGTRETQYF,TRBD2,TRBV2,TRBJ2-5,.
TGTGCCAGCAGCTTACTGACAGGGAACGAGCAGTACTTC,CASSLLTGNEQYF,TRBD1,TRBV7-9,TRBJ2-7,once
TGTGCCAGTAGAAGAACAGGGACTGGGGCCAACGTCCTGACTTTC,CASRRTGTGANVLTF,.,TRBV19,TRBJ2-6,.
TGTGCCAGCAGCTTAGACTCACTGATCCAAGAGACCCAGTACTTC,CASSLDSLIQETQYF,.,TRBV11-2,TRBJ2-5,.
TGTGCCAGCAGCTTAGGTCTAGCGGGAGGAATCACCGGGGAGCTGTTTTTT,CASSLGLAGGITGELFF,TRBD2,TRBV7-2,TRBJ2-2,once
TGTGCCAGCAGCTTGACCAGCGCCCGGGGGGGCTACACCTTC,CASSLTSARGGYTF,.,TRBV5-6,TRBJ1-2,.
TGTGCCAGCAGATTGGACAGGGTCGGCAATCAGCCCCAGCATTTT,CASRLDRVGNQPQHF,TRBD1,TRBV28,TRBJ1-5,.